This T cell receptor (beta chain) was observed in a study of CD8+CD57+ T cells in acquired aplastic anemia. Overall study: Sorted CD4+ and CD8+ cells yielded 3 to 3.5 ug of DNA on average. Overall study findings and caveats: Controls and patients did not differ significantly in CD8+ Simpson's diversity. Patients and controls shared fewer than 30 CD8+ CDR3 sequences.

With regard to this clonotype: Antigen: not known.

CDR3 and TCR beta VDJ profiling relied on a genomic DNA template. Via MiXCR, TCRdb re-called the reads, giving one row per CDR3 protein. The sample includes around 250,000 distinct CDR3 sequences, about 56% of them seen just once. The germline V and J ends were trimmed by 4 bases and 5 bases, with 12 bases remaining between them. The CDR3 loop spans 14 amino acids. Germline values: CDR1 SGHVS, CDR2 FQNEAQ. The sequenced material came from sorted CD4+, CD8+, or CD8+CD57+ T cells (not recorded which) from PBMCs. The origin of this receptor is a human donor with severe aplastic anemia or a healthy control (not recorded which). The chain employs TRBV7-8 and TRBJ2-1; D gene uncertain. DNA for the CDR3: TGTGCCAGCAGCTCCTCAGCGCCCCACAATGAGCAGTTCTTC. It encodes CASSSSAPHNEQFF.